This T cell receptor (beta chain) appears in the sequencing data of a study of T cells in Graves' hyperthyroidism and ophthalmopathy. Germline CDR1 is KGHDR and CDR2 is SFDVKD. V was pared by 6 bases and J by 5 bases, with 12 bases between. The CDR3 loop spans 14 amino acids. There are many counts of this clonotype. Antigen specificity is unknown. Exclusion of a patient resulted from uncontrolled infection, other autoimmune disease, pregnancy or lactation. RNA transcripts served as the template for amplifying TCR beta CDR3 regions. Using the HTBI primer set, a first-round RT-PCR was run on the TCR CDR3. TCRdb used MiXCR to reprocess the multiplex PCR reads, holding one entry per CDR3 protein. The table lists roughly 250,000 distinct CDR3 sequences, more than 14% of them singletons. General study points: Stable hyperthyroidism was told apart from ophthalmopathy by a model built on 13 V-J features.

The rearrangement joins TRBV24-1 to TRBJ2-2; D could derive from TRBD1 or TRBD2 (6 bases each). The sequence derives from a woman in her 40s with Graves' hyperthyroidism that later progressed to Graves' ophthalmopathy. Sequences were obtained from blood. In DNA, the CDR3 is TGTGCCACCAGTCCGGGGGCTTGGACCGGGGAGCTGTTTTTT. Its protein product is CATSPGAWTGELFF.